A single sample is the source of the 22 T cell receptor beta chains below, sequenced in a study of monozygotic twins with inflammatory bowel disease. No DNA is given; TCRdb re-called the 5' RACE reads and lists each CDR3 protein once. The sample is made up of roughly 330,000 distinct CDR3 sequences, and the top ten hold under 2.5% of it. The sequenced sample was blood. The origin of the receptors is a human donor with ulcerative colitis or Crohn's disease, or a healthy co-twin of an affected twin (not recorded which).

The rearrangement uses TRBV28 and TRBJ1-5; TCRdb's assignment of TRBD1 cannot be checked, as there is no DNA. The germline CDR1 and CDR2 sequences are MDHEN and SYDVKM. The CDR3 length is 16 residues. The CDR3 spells CASSFGETGVGQPQHF.

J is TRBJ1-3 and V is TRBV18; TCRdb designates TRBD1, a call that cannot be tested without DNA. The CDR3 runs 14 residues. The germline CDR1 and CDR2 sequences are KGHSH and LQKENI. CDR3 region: CASSPGSSGNTIYF. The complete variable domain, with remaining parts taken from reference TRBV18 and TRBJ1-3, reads NAGVMQNPRHLVRRRGQEARLRCSPMKGHSHVYWYRQLPEEGLKFMVYLQKENIIDESGMPKERFSAEFPKEGPSILRIQQVVRGDSAAYFCASSPGSSGNTIYFGEGSWLTVV.

This CDR3 reads CSARDWGETQYF. The J gene is TRBJ2-5, the V gene TRBV20-1; TCRdb returns TRBD1, unconfirmable since there is no DNA. The germline V gene encodes CDR1 DFQATT and CDR2 SNEGSKA (reference sequence). This CDR3 contains 12 residues.

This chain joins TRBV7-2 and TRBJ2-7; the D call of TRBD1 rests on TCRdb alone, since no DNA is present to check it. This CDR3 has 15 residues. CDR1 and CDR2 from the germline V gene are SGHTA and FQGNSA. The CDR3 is CASSLEWGAGYEQYF.

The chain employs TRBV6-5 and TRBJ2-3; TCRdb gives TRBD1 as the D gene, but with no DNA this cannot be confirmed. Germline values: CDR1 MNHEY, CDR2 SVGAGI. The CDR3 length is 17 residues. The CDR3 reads CASSYSRRVGFTDTQYF.

The CDR3 reads CSAPGVSYGYTF. The J gene is TRBJ1-2, the V gene TRBV20-1; TCRdb indicates TRBD1, and absent DNA this call remains unverified. The CDR3 spans 12 residues. Per the germline V gene, CDR1 is DFQATT and CDR2 is SNEGSKA (reference sequence).

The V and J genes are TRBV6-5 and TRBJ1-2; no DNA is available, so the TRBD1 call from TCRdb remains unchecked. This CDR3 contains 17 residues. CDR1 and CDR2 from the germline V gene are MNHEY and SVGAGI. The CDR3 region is CASSYKVGTGGNYGYTF.

This CDR3 is CASSLARDYHNEQFF. The J gene is TRBJ2-1, the V gene TRBV7-2; the TCRdb D gene call, TRBD2, has no DNA to confirm it. CDR1 is SGHTA and CDR2 is FQGNSA in the germline V gene. This CDR3 contains 15 residues. Drawing the rest from reference TRBV7-2 and TRBJ2-1, the complete variable domain is GAGVSQSPSNKVTEKGKDVELRCDPISGHTALYWYRQSLGQGLEFLIYFQGNSAPDKSGLPSDRFSAERTGGSVSTLTIQRTQQEDSAVYLCASSLARDYHNEQFFGPGTRLTVL.

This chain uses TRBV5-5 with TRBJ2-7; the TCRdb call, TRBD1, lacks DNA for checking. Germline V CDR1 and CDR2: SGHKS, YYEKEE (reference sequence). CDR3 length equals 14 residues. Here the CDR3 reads CASSWGGISYEQYF. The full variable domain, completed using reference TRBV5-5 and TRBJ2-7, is DAGVTQSPTHLIKTRGQQVTLRCSPISGHKSVSWYQQVLGQGPQFIFQYYEKEERGRGNFPDRFSARQFPNYSSELNVNALLLGDSALYLCASSWGGISYEQYFGPGTRLTVT.

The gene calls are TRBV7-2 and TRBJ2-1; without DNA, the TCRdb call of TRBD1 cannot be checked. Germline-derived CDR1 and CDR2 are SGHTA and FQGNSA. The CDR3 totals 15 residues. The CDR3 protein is CASSPSWAGRHEQFF.

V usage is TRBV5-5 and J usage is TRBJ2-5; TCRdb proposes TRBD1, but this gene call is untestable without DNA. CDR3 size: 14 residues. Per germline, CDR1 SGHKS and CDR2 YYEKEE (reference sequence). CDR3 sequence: CASSSRDRQETQYF.

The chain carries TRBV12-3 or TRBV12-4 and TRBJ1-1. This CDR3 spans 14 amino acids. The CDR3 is CASSFQVQLTEAFF.

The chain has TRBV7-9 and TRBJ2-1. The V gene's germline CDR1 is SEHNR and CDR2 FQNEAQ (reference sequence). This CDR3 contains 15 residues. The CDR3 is CASSFDGSSYNEQFF.

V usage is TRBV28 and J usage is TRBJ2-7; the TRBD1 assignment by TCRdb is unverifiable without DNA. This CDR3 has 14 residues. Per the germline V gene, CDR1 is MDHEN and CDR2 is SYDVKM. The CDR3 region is CASSSNREYDEQYF.

CDR3 residues: CASSFGGPGAEAFF. V gene TRBV5-1 combines with J gene TRBJ1-1; absent DNA, TCRdb's TRBD1 call cannot be checked. The germline gives CDR1 SGHRS, CDR2 YFSETQ. The CDR3 spans 14 residues.

The CDR3 sequence: CATSTDRTAGELFF. This rearrangement joins TRBV15 to TRBJ2-2; absent DNA, TCRdb's TRBD1 call cannot be checked. The CDR3 spans 14 residues. Germline lookup yields CDR1 LNHNV and CDR2 YYDKDF (reference sequence).

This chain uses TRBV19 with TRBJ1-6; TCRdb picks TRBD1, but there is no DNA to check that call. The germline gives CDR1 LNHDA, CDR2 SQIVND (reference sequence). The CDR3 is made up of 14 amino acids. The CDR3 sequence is CASSRGASNSPLHF.

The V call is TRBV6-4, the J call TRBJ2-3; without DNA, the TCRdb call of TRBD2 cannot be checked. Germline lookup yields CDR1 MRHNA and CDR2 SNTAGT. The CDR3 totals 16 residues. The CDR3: CASSGDSSGGPDTQYF.

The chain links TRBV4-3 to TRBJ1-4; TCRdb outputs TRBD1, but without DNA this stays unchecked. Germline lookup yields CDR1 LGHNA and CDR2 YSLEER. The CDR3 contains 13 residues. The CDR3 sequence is CASSQPPRGKLFF.

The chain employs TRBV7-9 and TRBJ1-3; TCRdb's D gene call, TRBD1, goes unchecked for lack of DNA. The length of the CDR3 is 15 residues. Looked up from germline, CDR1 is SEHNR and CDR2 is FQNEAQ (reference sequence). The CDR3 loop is CASSLQGNSGNTIYF.

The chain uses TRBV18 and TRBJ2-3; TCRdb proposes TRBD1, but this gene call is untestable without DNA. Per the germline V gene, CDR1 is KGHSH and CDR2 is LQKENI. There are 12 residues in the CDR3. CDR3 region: CASSPGTDTQYF.

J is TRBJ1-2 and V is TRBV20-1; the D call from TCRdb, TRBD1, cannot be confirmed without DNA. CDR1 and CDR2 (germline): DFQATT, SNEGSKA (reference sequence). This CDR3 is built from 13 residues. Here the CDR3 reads CSASQGAGYGYTF.